The text below deals with one T cell receptor beta chain. The record originates from a study of blood T cell repertoires in COVID-19. Sequencing used immunoSEQ multiplex PCR; TCRdb keeps in-frame clones, though not all of them. The table has under 400,000 clones, approximately 89% seen once; the top ten hold roughly 4%. This CDR3 region has 15 residues. Trimming removed 3 bases from V and 0 bases from J, with 11 bases in between. Germline V gene lookup returns CDR1 KGHSH and CDR2 LQKENI. The J gene is TRBJ1-2, the V gene TRBV18; perhaps TRBD1 as D (5 bases). Sequencing was done on a sample of peripheral blood. The receptor comes from a woman aged 55-69 years with COVID-19, enrolled during active disease. The CDR3 spells CASSPQDTANYGYTF. The CDR3 nucleotides are TGTGCCAGCTCACCTCAGGACACCGCTAACTATGGCTACACCTTC.